This record concerns one T cell receptor beta chain sequence. The CDR3 sequence is 13 residues long. Trimming removed 3 bases from V and 15 bases from J; junction bases left unmatched: 9. Germline V gives CDR1 WSHSY, CDR2 SAAADI. The data were obtained in a study of technical replicates of blood from a few donors. Libraries were prepared by immunoSEQ multiplex PCR; TCRdb keeps only in-frame clonotypes and omits some of them. The repertoire holds roughly 100,000 clones, with 96% as singletons. The sequence was collected from a human donor in good health. Sequencing was done on a sample of T cells isolated from PBMCs. This chain connects TRBV10-2 to TRBJ2-1; 9 positions match TRBD2. Here the CDR3 reads CASSDLSGSTPFF. Here the CDR3 DNA reads TGCGCCAGCAGTGACCTTAGCGGGAGTACACCGTTCTTC.